This T cell receptor (beta chain) was captured in a study of blood T cell repertoires in COVID-19. Study at large: Sample material is recorded as cDNA or gDNA derived from T cells, B-cell-depleted T cells, or PBMCs.

In the original processing: Cell counts per sample came from amplifying reference gene primers. Sequencing used immunoSEQ multiplex PCR; TCRdb keeps in-frame clones, though not all of them. The V and J calls and clone size are taken from that table; D and trimming were inferred from the DNA. The table shows under 150,000 clones, with about four fifths occurring only once. This CDR3 is 14 amino acids long. Germline loops: CDR1 KGHSH, CDR2 LQKENI. With 8 bases clipped from V and 4 bases from J, the junction kept 6 bases outside the gene matches. This TCR was recovered from a man aged 35-49 years with active or convalescent COVID-19. This chain uses TRBV18 with TRBJ2-3, with 10 bases fitting TRBD1. Sequencing was done on a sample of peripheral blood. As DNA, the CDR3 is TGTGCCAGCGAGCGACAGGGGGCTCCAGATACGCAGTATTTT. Its protein is CASERQGAPDTQYF.